These 8 T cell receptor beta chains originate from one sample sequenced in a study of cytomegalovirus exposure and HLA in healthy donors (dated by TCRdb to 2017 to 2019). Libraries came from the immunoSEQ multiplex PCR assay. A mixture of 60 forward primers for TCR Vbeta segments and 13 reverse primers for TCR Jbeta segments was used in the multiplex PCR. TCRdb's version of the immuneACCESS table is confined to in-frame rearrangements and falls short of the full clone set. An unresolved V gene accounts for under half of the shortfall where checked; the remainder is of unknown origin. Across this sample there are some 70,000 clones, with approximately 78% seen only once. About 6.5% of the sample comes from the top ten. Material: PBMCs. The source of these receptors is a human donor in good health.

The chain joins TRBV9 to TRBJ2-7, with 7 positions matching TRBD2. Per germline, CDR1 SGDLS and CDR2 YYNGEE. Losses at the gene ends were 0 bases for V and 4 bases for J; bases not matched to a gene: 4. This CDR3 contains 14 residues. CDR3: CASSVGGGKYEQYF. The CDR3 DNA reads as TGTGCCAGCAGCGTAGGGGGGGGAAAGTACGAGCAGTACTTC.

The chain employs TRBV29-1 and TRBJ1-1; D is unresolved. CDR1 SQVTM and CDR2 ANQGSEA come from the germline V gene. The V end was cut by 4 bases, the J end by 2 bases, with 14 bases between. CDR3 size: 14 residues. The CDR3 bases are TGCAGCGTTGGTGGGAGACTTGGAAACACTGAAGCTTTCTTT. Encoded protein: CSVGGRLGNTEAFF.

The V call is TRBV19, the J call TRBJ1-2; 8 nucleotides align to TRBD1. The V and J ends lost 4 bases and 7 bases, in that order; junction bases with no gene match: 11. CDR3 length: 15 residues. CDR1 LNHDA and CDR2 SQIVND come from the germline V gene (reference sequence). CDR3 residues: CASSSPTGALSGYTF. CDR3 in DNA: TGTGCCAGTAGTAGCCCGACAGGGGCGTTGAGTGGCTACACCTTC.

This clone was picked up one time. The chain joins TRBV29-1 to TRBJ2-1; D is uncertain. The CDR3 sequence is 14 residues long. Trimming cost V 4 bases and J 0 bases, with 10 bases left between them. CDR1 is SQVTM, CDR2 ANQGSEA, per germline. The chain's CDR3 is CSVVRPLSYNEQFF. The CDR3 DNA is TGCAGCGTTGTGAGGCCTCTCTCCTACAATGAGCAGTTCTTC.

J is TRBJ1-3 and V is TRBV5-1; the match to TRBD1 covers 11 bases. The CDR3 length is 16 residues. CDR1 and CDR2 (germline): SGHRS, YFSETQ. Trimming removed 4 bases from V and 2 bases from J; junction bases left unmatched: 5. The CDR3 loop reads CASSLGQGEPGNTIYF. The DNA of the CDR3 is TGCGCCAGCAGCCTGGGACAGGGGGAGCCTGGAAACACCATATATTTT.

V gene TRBV7-2 combines with J gene TRBJ2-7, with D perhaps TRBD1 (5 bases). Germline V gene data show CDR1 as SGHTA and CDR2 as FQGNSA. CDR3 length equals 15 residues. Between the trimmed V and J ends, which lost 2 bases and 4 bases, there was a span of 15 bases. CDR3 region: CASSLMIGAHYEQYF. CDR3 DNA sequence: TGTGCCAGCAGCTTAATGATAGGGGCTCATTACGAGCAGTACTTC. Filled out from reference TRBV7-2 and TRBJ2-7, the complete variable domain reads GAGVSQSPSNKVTEKGKDVELRCDPISGHTALYWYRQSLGQGLEFLIYFQGNSAPDKSGLPSDRFSAERTGGSVSTLTIQRTQQEDSAVYLCASSLMIGAHYEQYFGPGTRLTVT.

This chain uses TRBV5-8 with TRBJ1-6; 8 nucleotides agree with TRBD1. V shed 3 bases and J 9 bases; nucleotides not matched to a gene: 2. Germline V gene sequence: CDR1 SGHTS, CDR2 YDEGEE. The CDR3 has 13 residues. The CDR3: CASSWDRSSPLHF. The CDR3 DNA reads as TGTGCCAGCAGCTGGGACAGGTCTTCACCCCTCCACTTT.

The chain employs TRBV12-5 and TRBJ2-3, with D hard to call. Germline loops: CDR1 LGHNT, CDR2 FRNRAP. The CDR3 length is 16 residues. V gave up 6 bases and J gave up 3 bases, with 19 bases separating them. CDR3 protein: CASGSDSGRATDTQYF. The CDR3 coding sequence is TGTGCTAGTGGCTCCGATTCTGGGCGCGCGACAGATACGCAGTATTTT.